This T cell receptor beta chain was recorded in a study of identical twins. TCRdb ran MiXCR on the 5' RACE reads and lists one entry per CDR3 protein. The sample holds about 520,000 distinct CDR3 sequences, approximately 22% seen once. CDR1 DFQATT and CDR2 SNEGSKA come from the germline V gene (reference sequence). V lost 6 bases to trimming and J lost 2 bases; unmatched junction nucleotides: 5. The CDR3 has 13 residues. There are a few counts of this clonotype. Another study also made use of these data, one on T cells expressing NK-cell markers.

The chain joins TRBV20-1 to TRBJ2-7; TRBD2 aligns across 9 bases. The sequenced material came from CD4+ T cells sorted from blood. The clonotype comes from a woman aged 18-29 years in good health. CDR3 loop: CSAETSGAYEQYF. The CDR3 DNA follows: TGCAGTGCAGAGACTAGCGGCGCCTACGAGCAGTACTTC.